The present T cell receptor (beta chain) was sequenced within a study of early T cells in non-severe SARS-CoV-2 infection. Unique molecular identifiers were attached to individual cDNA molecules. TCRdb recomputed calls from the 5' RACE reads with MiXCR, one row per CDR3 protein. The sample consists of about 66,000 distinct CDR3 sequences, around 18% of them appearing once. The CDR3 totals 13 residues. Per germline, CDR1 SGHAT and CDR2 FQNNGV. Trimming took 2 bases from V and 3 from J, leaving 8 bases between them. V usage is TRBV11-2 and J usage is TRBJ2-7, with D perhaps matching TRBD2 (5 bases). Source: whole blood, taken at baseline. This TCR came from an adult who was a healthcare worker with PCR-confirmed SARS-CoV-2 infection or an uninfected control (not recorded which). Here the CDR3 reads CASSLSTNYEQYF. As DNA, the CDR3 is TGTGCCAGCAGCTTATCGACTAACTACGAGCAGTACTTC.